Detailed here is one T cell receptor (beta chain). Its recognized antigen is unknown. Per-base qualities were not stored, and no clone one base away is much larger. Samples from volunteer blood donors who had recovered from COVID-19 were contributed by a second Seattle source. Each collaborating institution followed its own protocols to collect whole blood in K2EDTA tubes. For TCRbeta analysis, collaborators shipped samples as frozen whole blood, isolated PBMCs, or DNA extracted from either of those sample types. TCRbeta CDR3 regions were amplified from genomic DNA using the immunoSEQ Assay, a bias-controlled multiplex PCR. The study's own analysis went as follows. The number of nucleated cells in each sample was estimated from the amplification of reference gene primers within the assay. Sequence reads were collapsed and filtered to measure the absolute abundance of every unique TCRbeta CDR3 rearrangement. For each sample, productive Simpson clonality was calculated as the square root of Simpson's diversity index across productive rearrangements. TCRdb retrieved this table from immuneACCESS and kept in-frame rearrangements only. Not all clones are present; in checked studies, unresolved V genes account for under half, and no reason is known for the remainder. Clone size and the V and J calls come from that table; the DNA yielded D and trimming. Counted in this sample were about 160,000 clones; around 86% of them appeared once. The top ten hold around 13% of the sample.

These data come from a study of blood T cell repertoires in COVID-19 (dated by TCRdb to 2020 to 2022). With respect to the entire study: Collaborator samples came from the United States, Italy and Spain and covered acute and convalescent phases of COVID-19. The material from the prospective study consisted of cDNA or gDNA derived from T cells, B-cell-depleted T cells, or PBMCs. Subjects who had been exposed to COVID-19, were actively infected with it, or had recovered from it provided the deeply sampled blood TCRbeta repertoires that made up the dataset. The repertoires were released in a freely available public database meant as a resource for research on the immune response to SARS-CoV-2. Samples were obtained from the ongoing ImmuneRACE study (first 160 participants) and from 950 to 1,500 subjects provided by 6 global collaborators. The sample metadata nearly always contained a de-identified subject ID, COVID-19 status, age in years and sex. Where available, HLA class I and class II types were obtained from metadata supplied by the sample provider rather than from assay-based typing.

The germline V gene (reference sequence) provides CDR1 MNHEY and CDR2 SMNVEV. CDR3 length: 14 amino acids, cysteine to phenylalanine. Here the CDR3 DNA is all that survives: 42 bases in frame from base 1. Trimming takes 5 bases from V and 8 bases from J, and the germline ends sit 15 bases apart. The study at large found these results: The amount of clinical and demographic metadata varied by source and participant and was provided uncurated.

The TCR originated in a man in his 70s who had recovered from COVID-19. In this chain, TRBV27 is recombined with TRBJ2-2; the D gene remains uncertain. The sequenced material came from peripheral blood. CDR3 protein: CASSQSTALGELFF. The nucleotide sequence is given as TGTGCCAGCAGTCAAAGCACTGCCTTGGGGGAGCTGTTTTTT.